These 8 T cell receptor beta chains were all obtained from the same sample, sequenced in a study of T cells expressing NK-cell markers. TCRdb re-called the 5' RACE reads; one entry per CDR3 protein, DNA not given. The sample's table shows almost 450,000 distinct CDR3 sequences. Sample: blood T cells: a sorted CD56 or NKG2C T cell subset, CD4+ or CD8+ T cells, or bulk PBMC T cells (not recorded which). These receptors all come from a woman aged 18-70 years in good health.

The chain carries TRBV19 and TRBJ1-6; the D gene TCRdb calls, TRBD1, cannot be checked with no DNA. The CDR3 has 15 residues. Germline assignment: CDR1 LNHDA and CDR2 SQIVND (reference sequence). The chain's CDR3 is CATGPVASYNSPLHF.

The chain uses TRBV25-1 and TRBJ2-3; the D call from TCRdb, TRBD1, cannot be confirmed without DNA. Germline V gene data show CDR1 as MGHDK and CDR2 as SYGVNS. The CDR3 runs to 16 residues. The CDR3 protein is CASSDPRQGSTDTQYF.

The V call is TRBV6-1, the J call TRBJ2-3; TCRdb returns TRBD1, unconfirmable since there is no DNA. The CDR3 sequence is 13 residues long. Germline V lookup: CDR1 MNHNS, CDR2 SASEGT. The CDR3 sequence is CASTYGGTDTQYF.

The chain employs TRBV25-1 and TRBJ1-5. CDR3 length equals 14 residues. The germline V gene encodes CDR1 MGHDK and CDR2 SYGVNS. CDR3 protein: CASSEEAVSQPQHF.

The CDR3 sequence: CASSPTAGLGQPQHF. The chain employs TRBV6-1 and TRBJ1-5. The length of the CDR3 is 15 residues. From germline, CDR1 is MNHNS and CDR2 SASEGT.

The V call is TRBV20-1, the J call TRBJ1-6. The CDR3 has 16 residues. Germline CDR1 DFQATT, CDR2 SNEGSKA (reference sequence). CDR3 sequence reads: CSARSGGRGLDSPLHF.

The chain uses TRBV7-3 and TRBJ2-1; TCRdb picks TRBD2, but there is no DNA to check that call. The germline CDR1 and CDR2 sequences are SGHTA and FQGTGA. The CDR3 consists of 17 residues. CDR3 protein: CASSYGLAGGLGNEQFF.

This chain links TRBV16 with TRBJ1-2; the TCRdb D gene call, TRBD1, has no DNA to confirm it. Germline lookup yields CDR1 KGHSY and CDR2 FQNENV. The CDR3 spans 15 residues. The CDR3 sequence: CASSHMGQGVYGYTF. The full variable domain, with the rest looked up from reference TRBV16 and TRBJ1-2, is GEEVAQTPKHLVRGEGQKAKLYCAPIKGHSYVFWYQQVLKNEFKFLISFQNENVFDETGMPKERFSAKCLPNSPCSLEIQATKLEDSAVYFCASSHMGQGVYGYTFGSGTRLTVV.